This T cell receptor beta chain was captured by sequencing in a study of blood T cell repertoires in COVID-19 (dated by TCRdb to the early 2020s). Study-wide context: The collaborator samples originated in the United States, Italy and Spain and spanned the acute and convalescent phases of COVID-19. The material from the prospective study consisted of cDNA or gDNA derived from T cells, B-cell-depleted T cells, or PBMCs. The dataset comprised deeply sampled blood TCRbeta repertoires from subjects exposed to, actively infected with, or recovered from COVID-19. A freely available public database, intended as a resource for researchers studying the immune response to SARS-CoV-2, is where the repertoires were released. The samples were drawn from the first 160 participants of the ongoing ImmuneRACE study and from some 1,300 subjects provided by 6 global collaborators. Nearly every sample came with metadata listing a de-identified subject ID, COVID-19 status, age in years and sex. Where available, HLA class I and class II types were obtained from metadata supplied by the sample provider rather than from assay-based typing. General findings and caveats noted by the study authors: Clinical and demographic metadata were provided uncurated, with the amount varying by source and participant.

CDR1 is given as MNHEY and CDR2 as SVGAGI, both from the germline V gene. The V end loses 10 bases and the J end loses 2 bases, and a stretch of 16 bases separates them. Its CDR3 holds 14 amino acids, cysteine through phenylalanine. Left in the record is the CDR3 DNA by itself, 42 bases read in frame from the first base. About this clone: It lacks a known antigen. No much larger clonotype is one base removed from it; base qualities were not supplied.

Each collaborating institution followed its own protocols to collect whole blood in K2EDTA tubes. For TCRbeta analysis, collaborators shipped samples as frozen whole blood, isolated PBMCs, or DNA extracted from either of those sample types. TCRbeta CDR3 regions were amplified from genomic DNA by means of the immunoSEQ Assay, a bias-controlled multiplex PCR. Per the authors' processing: The number of nucleated cells in each sample was estimated from the amplification of reference gene primers within the assay. Sequence reads were collapsed and filtered to measure the absolute abundance of every unique TCRbeta CDR3 rearrangement. For each sample, productive Simpson clonality was calculated by taking the square root of Simpson's diversity index across productive rearrangements. Held by TCRdb, this immuneACCESS table contains in-frame sequences only and omits some clones. Under half of the omission traces to an unresolved V gene where checked; the cause of the rest is unknown. Clonal size and the V and J genes are those of that table, whereas D and trimming came from the DNA. The sample has 100,000 or so clones on record, 85% of them singletons. Of the sample, more than 1.5% is held by the ten largest clones.

This sequence originates from a woman in her 70s with active or convalescent COVID-19. Recombination linked TRBV6-5 to TRBJ2-3; a tentative D match to TRBD2 spans 6 bases. The sequencing sample was made of peripheral blood. The CDR3 protein sequence reads: CATSRAGITDTQYF. The DNA sequence reads TGTGCCACCTCTAGGGCGGGAATCACAGATACGCAGTATTTT.